This TCR beta chain was observed in a study of blood T cell repertoires in COVID-19. Overall study context: The analysed material was cDNA or gDNA that came from T cells, B-cell-depleted T cells, or PBMCs.

This clone turned up a few times. Data came from immunoSEQ multiplex PCR; TCRdb stores just in-frame clones and leaves some out. The sample has 120,000 to 150,000 clones, over 80% seen once. Sequencing input: peripheral blood. The origin of this receptor is a man aged 55 to 70 with active or convalescent COVID-19.

Written as DNA, the CDR3 is TGTGCCAGTATGGGCAGGGGGCAATTTCAGCCCCAGCATTTT. Protein product: CASMGRGQFQPQHF. The J gene is TRBJ1-5, the V gene TRBV19; 8 bases agree with TRBD1. After removal of 7 bases from V and 6 bases from J, the junction contained 8 bases not matched to a gene. CDR3 length equals 14 residues. Germline V gene lookup returns CDR1 LNHDA and CDR2 SQIVND (reference sequence). The entire variable domain, with the rest obtained from reference TRBV19 and TRBJ1-5, is as follows: DGGITQSPKYLFRKEGQNVTLSCEQNLNHDAMYWYRQDPGQGLRLIYYSQIVNDFQKGDIAEGYSVSREKKESFPLTVTSAQKNPTAFYLCASMGRGQFQPQHFGDGTRLSIL.